This is a list of T cell receptor beta chains from one sample in a study of radiation and T cells in renal cell carcinoma. Sequencing was performed with immunoSEQ multiplex PCR; in TCRdb, only in-frame clones are kept and a portion is missing. Here the sample spans about 150,000 clones, about 87% being singletons. Sequencing was performed on blood, taken from a patient whose treatment included radiotherapy and nephrectomy. The receptors here all came from a woman in her 70s with renal cell carcinoma. The CDR3 runs from the conserved cysteine through the conserved F or W. A D gene is named only where the DNA matches it firmly. Not all rows give a size; the values are once, few, many and, for expanded clones, a class.

TRBV14	TRBJ2-3	TRBD2	once	TGTGCCAGCAGCCAAGAAGGTAGCGGGGGGTTCGCAGATACGCAGTATTTT	CASSQEGSGGFADTQYF
TRBV5-4	TRBJ2-6	NA	NA	TGTGCCAGCAGCCGGGACGGGGGGGCCAACGTCCTGACTTTC	CASSRDGGANVLTF
TRBV5-1	TRBJ1-1	NA	NA	TGCGCCAGCAGCTTGGATGGGTTCCTGAACACTGAAGCTTTCTTT	CASSLDGFLNTEAFF
TRBV19	TRBJ2-3	TRBD2	once	TGTGCCAGTAGTGTTAGGACTAGAGGGGATACGCAGTATTTT	CASSVRTRGDTQYF
TRBV7-8	TRBJ2-2	NA	NA	TGTGCCAGCAGCCTCACCACTGGAGCCAAGAACACCGGGGAGCTGTTTTTT	CASSLTTGAKNTGELFF
TRBV5-1	TRBJ2-3	NA	NA	TGCGCCAGCAGCTCCCGCGGCGATACGCAGTATTTT	CASSSRGDTQYF
TRBV7-3	TRBJ1-2	TRBD1	NA	TGTGCCAGCAGCCGACAGGGGGCGGCCGGCTACACCTTC	CASSRQGAAGYTF
TRBV7-9	TRBJ1-1	NA	NA	TGTGCCAGCAGCAAAACCGACACTGAAGCTTTCTTT	CASSKTDTEAFF
TRBV19	TRBJ1-5	NA	once	TGTGCCAGTAGTGTTTCAGGGGGCAATCAGCCCCAGCATTTT	CASSVSGGNQPQHF
TRBV5-4	TRBJ2-7	NA	NA	TGTGCCAGCAGTGGGGAACTAGGGGGCTACGAGCAGTACTTC	CASSGELGGYEQYF
TRBV30	TRBJ1-5	NA	NA	TGTGCCTGGAGTGTCGTCCGGGGGTCTGGTAGCAATCAGCCCCAGCATTTT	CAWSVVRGSGSNQPQHF
TRBV30	TRBJ1-1	NA	NA	TGTGCCTGGACAGGGAGAGCGGGCACTGAAGCTTTCTTT	CAWTGRAGTEAFF
TRBV2	TRBJ1-4	NA	NA	TGTGCCAGCAGTGTGCAACCTAATGAAAAACTGTTTTTT	CASSVQPNEKLFF
TRBV2	TRBJ2-3	TRBD1	NA	TGTGCCAGCTCTGACAGGGGGCGTGGAGATACGCAGTATTTT	CASSDRGRGDTQYF
TRBV19	TRBJ1-1	NA	NA	TGTGCCAGTAGCGCGGGGATTGCTACGAACACTGAAGCTTTCTTT	CASSAGIATNTEAFF
TRBV4-2	TRBJ1-1	NA	NA	TGTGCCAGCAGCCAAGAATTTAGACAGTGGAACACTGAAGCTTTCTTT	CASSQEFRQWNTEAFF
TRBV19	TRBJ1-2	NA	once	TGTGCCAGTAGCCCCGGGGGGGTGGTGCGCTATGGCTACACCTTC	CASSPGGVVRYGYTF
TRBV5-1	TRBJ2-4	NA	NA	TGCGCCAGCAGCCTGAGCAGGAACACCAAAAACATTCAGTACTTC	CASSLSRNTKNIQYF
TRBV15	TRBJ2-1	NA	NA	TGTGCCACCAGCAGAGGCAGGGCGAATGAGCAGTTCTTC	CATSRGRANEQFF
TRBV5-1	TRBJ2-3	NA	NA	TGCGCCAGCAGCTTAAGCAGGGCGGATACGCAGTATTTT	CASSLSRADTQYF
TRBV6-4	TRBJ1-2	TRBD1	NA	TGTGCCAGCAGTGGCGCAGGGGGTATAGATGGCTACACCTTC	CASSGAGGIDGYTF
TRBV9	TRBJ1-1	NA	NA	TGTGCCAGCAGCGCTTTGGGGGGGGCTGTCACTGAAGCTTTCTTT	CASSALGGAVTEAFF
TRBV19	TRBJ2-5	NA	NA	TGTGCCAGTAGTAGGGGAGGTGAGACCCAGTACTTC	CASSRGGETQYF
TRBV6-1	TRBJ1-5	NA	NA	TGTGCCAGCGTGGCTCAGGGGCCCCGGGAGCCCCAGCATTTT	CASVAQGPREPQHF
TRBV7-9	TRBJ1-2	TRBD1	NA	TGTGCCAGCAGCTTCGGACAGGGGGCGAGTGGCTACACCTTC	CASSFGQGASGYTF
TRBV30	TRBJ1-2	NA	once	TGTGCCGGGGGGCCGGGACACACCAACTATGGCTACACCTTC	CAGGPGHTNYGYTF
TRBV5-4	TRBJ1-1	NA	NA	TGTGCCAGCAGCCTTACAGTCCCGGGGAGTGAAGCTTTCTTT	CASSLTVPGSEAFF
TRBV7-9	TRBJ1-4	NA	NA	TGTGCCAGCAGCTTAGCGCGGGGGGCACAGGAAAAACTGTTTTTT	CASSLARGAQEKLFF